Listed below are T cell receptor beta chains from one sample, sequenced in a study of shared clonotypes between healthy human individuals. Assay used: immunoSEQ multiplex PCR; TCRdb lists only in-frame clones, some missing. Among about 2.3 million clones listed, less than 95% were seen once. The sample comprised naive CD4+ T cells from PBMCs. Every receptor here comes from a man younger than 35 in good health. Some clones in this sample may be carry-over from other donors' samples. Both conserved end residues are part of each CDR3. The D gene is left open where the match is weak. Size is omitted from some rows. Given values are once, few, many or a class for expanded clones.

V gene: TRBV5-1; J gene: TRBJ1-1; clone size: NA; D gene: NA; CDR3 DNA: TGCGCCAGCAGCTTGGGCCTGGGGGTAGGTACTGAAGCTTTCTTT; CDR3 protein: CASSLGLGVGTEAFF
V gene: TRBV28; J gene: TRBJ1-1; clone size: NA; D gene: NA; CDR3 DNA: TGTGCCAGTAAATTAGGCGGTCGACGGGAAGCTTTCTTT; CDR3 protein: CASKLGGRREAFF
V gene: TRBV10-3; J gene: TRBJ1-2; clone size: few; D gene: TRBD1; CDR3 DNA: TGTGCCATCAGTGGGGGACAGCCCTATGGCTACACCTTC; CDR3 protein: CAISGGQPYGYTF
V gene: TRBV6-1; J gene: TRBJ2-7; clone size: NA; D gene: NA; CDR3 DNA: TGTGGGATTGGGCTTCTTTCCTACGAGCAGTACTTC; CDR3 protein: CGIGLLSYEQYF
V gene: TRBV28; J gene: TRBJ1-5; clone size: once; D gene: NA; CDR3 DNA: TGTGCCAGCAGCAACCCCCAGCCCCAGCATTTT; CDR3 protein: CASSNPQPQHF
V gene: TRBV9; J gene: TRBJ1-5; clone size: NA; D gene: NA; CDR3 DNA: TGTGCCAGCAGCGCGGACCCAGGCAATCAGCCCCAGCATTTT; CDR3 protein: CASSADPGNQPQHF
V gene: TRBV11-2; J gene: TRBJ1-1; clone size: NA; D gene: NA; CDR3 DNA: TGTGCCAGCAGCCCAAGGACATTGAACACTGAAGCTTTCTTT; CDR3 protein: CASSPRTLNTEAFF
V gene: TRBV7-3; J gene: TRBJ2-1; clone size: once; D gene: NA; CDR3 DNA: TGTGCCAGCACCTTGGGACTTAACAATGAGCAGTTCTTC; CDR3 protein: CASTLGLNNEQFF
V gene: TRBV6-5; J gene: TRBJ2-7; clone size: NA; D gene: NA; CDR3 DNA: TGTGCCAGCAGTTCTCGCAGTAGCAGAAACTCCTACGAGCAGTACTTC; CDR3 protein: CASSSRSSRNSYEQYF
V gene: TRBV28; J gene: TRBJ1-2; clone size: NA; D gene: NA; CDR3 DNA: TGTGCCAGCAGTTTATTCCTGGGGGGCTATGGCTACACCTTC; CDR3 protein: CASSLFLGGYGYTF
V gene: TRBV9; J gene: TRBJ2-1; clone size: NA; D gene: TRBD2; CDR3 DNA: TGTGCCAGCAGCGTAGCTAGCGGAGTCTACAATGAGCAGTTCTTC; CDR3 protein: CASSVASGVYNEQFF
V gene: TRBV19; J gene: TRBJ2-2; clone size: once; D gene: TRBD1; CDR3 DNA: TGTGCCAGTAATCCACAGGGGTGGGGCGGGGAGCTGTTTTTT; CDR3 protein: CASNPQGWGGELFF
V gene: TRBV14; J gene: TRBJ1-1; clone size: NA; D gene: NA; CDR3 DNA: TGTGCCAGCAGCCAAAGGTTAGGAATTAACACTGAAGCTTTCTTT; CDR3 protein: CASSQRLGINTEAFF
V gene: TRBV7-9; J gene: TRBJ2-3; clone size: NA; D gene: TRBD2; CDR3 DNA: TGTGCCAGCAGCTTACTAGCGGAGGTTATCACAGATACGCAGTATTTT; CDR3 protein: CASSLLAEVITDTQYF
V gene: TRBV28; J gene: TRBJ2-1; clone size: NA; D gene: TRBD2; CDR3 DNA: TGTGCCAGCAGTCGCCGGGACTACTACAATGAGCAGTTCTTC; CDR3 protein: CASSRRDYYNEQFF
V gene: TRBV28; J gene: TRBJ1-2; clone size: NA; D gene: NA; CDR3 DNA: TGTGCCAGCAGTCCTAACAGCTATGGCTACACCTTC; CDR3 protein: CASSPNSYGYTF
V gene: TRBV5-5; J gene: TRBJ2-1; clone size: NA; D gene: NA; CDR3 DNA: TGTGCCAGCAGCTTGGTCTCCAATGAGCAGTTCTTC; CDR3 protein: CASSLVSNEQFF
V gene: TRBV4-1; J gene: TRBJ1-1; clone size: NA; D gene: NA; CDR3 DNA: TGCGCCAGCAGCCCCCGCCAGGGCCCGACCCTGAACACTGAAGCTTTCTTT; CDR3 protein: CASSPRQGPTLNTEAFF
V gene: TRBV19; J gene: TRBJ1-4; clone size: NA; D gene: NA; CDR3 DNA: TGTGCCAGTAGTAGGACGGCAACTAATGAAAAACTGTTTTTT; CDR3 protein: CASSRTATNEKLFF
V gene: TRBV6-6; J gene: TRBJ2-2; clone size: NA; D gene: NA; CDR3 DNA: TGTGCCAGCAGTTACTCGAGAGCGAACACCGGGGAGCTGTTTTTT; CDR3 protein: CASSYSRANTGELFF
V gene: TRBV5-4; J gene: TRBJ2-7; clone size: NA; D gene: NA; CDR3 DNA: TGTGCCAGCAGCCTTGGCGGGCCCTCCGAGCAGTACTTC; CDR3 protein: CASSLGGPSEQYF
V gene: TRBV18; J gene: TRBJ1-2; clone size: NA; D gene: TRBD1; CDR3 DNA: TGTGCCAGCTCACCCGGAACAGGGGCCGTGGGATATGGCTACACCTTC; CDR3 protein: CASSPGTGAVGYGYTF
V gene: TRBV30; J gene: TRBJ1-2; clone size: NA; D gene: TRBD1; CDR3 DNA: TGTGCCTGGAGTCCCCCGGGACAGGTCTATGGCTACACCTTC; CDR3 protein: CAWSPPGQVYGYTF
V gene: TRBV18; J gene: TRBJ2-5; clone size: NA; D gene: TRBD2; CDR3 DNA: TGTGCCAGCTCACCCCGACTAGCGGGAGTTAGAGAGACCCAGTACTTC; CDR3 protein: CASSPRLAGVRETQYF
V gene: TRBV6-5; J gene: TRBJ2-1; clone size: NA; D gene: NA; CDR3 DNA: TGTGCCAGCAGTGTCCGCCGGTCCACCTACAATGAGCAGTTCTTC; CDR3 protein: CASSVRRSTYNEQFF
V gene: TRBV7-3; J gene: TRBJ1-1; clone size: few; D gene: NA; CDR3 DNA: TGTGCCAGCAGCTTAACGGGGGGTCGGACTGAAGCTTTCTTT; CDR3 protein: CASSLTGGRTEAFF
V gene: TRBV27; J gene: TRBJ2-7; clone size: NA; D gene: TRBD1; CDR3 DNA: TGTGCCAGCAGTTTGTGGACAGGGGGGGCCTACGAGCAGTACTTC; CDR3 protein: CASSLWTGGAYEQYF
V gene: TRBV5-6; J gene: TRBJ1-1; clone size: NA; D gene: NA; CDR3 DNA: TGTGCCAGCAGCAGTGGACAGAACTTGAACACTGAAGCTTTCTTT; CDR3 protein: CASSSGQNLNTEAFF
V gene: TRBV9; J gene: TRBJ2-1; clone size: NA; D gene: NA; CDR3 DNA: TGTGCCAGCAGCGTAGCTGTGAGCTCCTACAATGAGCAGTTCTTC; CDR3 protein: CASSVAVSSYNEQFF
V gene: TRBV7-6; J gene: TRBJ1-5; clone size: few; D gene: NA; CDR3 DNA: TGTGCCAGCAGCACCGGGTCAAATCAGCCCCAGCATTTT; CDR3 protein: CASSTGSNQPQHF
V gene: TRBV4-1; J gene: TRBJ2-7; clone size: NA; D gene: TRBD2; CDR3 DNA: TGCGCCAGCAGCTTTCTTGGGGGGGACCCGCGCGAGCAGTACTTC; CDR3 protein: CASSFLGGDPREQYF